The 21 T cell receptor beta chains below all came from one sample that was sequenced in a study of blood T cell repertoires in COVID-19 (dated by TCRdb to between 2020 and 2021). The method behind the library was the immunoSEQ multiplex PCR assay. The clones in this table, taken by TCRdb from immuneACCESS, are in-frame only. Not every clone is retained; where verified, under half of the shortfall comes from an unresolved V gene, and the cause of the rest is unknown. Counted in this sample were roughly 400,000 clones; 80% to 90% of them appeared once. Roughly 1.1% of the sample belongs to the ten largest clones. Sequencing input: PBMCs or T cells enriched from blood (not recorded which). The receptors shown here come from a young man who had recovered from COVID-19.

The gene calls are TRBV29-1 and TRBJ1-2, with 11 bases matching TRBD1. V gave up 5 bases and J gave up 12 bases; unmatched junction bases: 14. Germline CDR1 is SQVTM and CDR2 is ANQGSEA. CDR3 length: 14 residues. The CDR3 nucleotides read TGCAGCGTTCGATTCCTGGGGACAGGGGGGGAAAACACCTTC. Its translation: CSVRFLGTGGENTF. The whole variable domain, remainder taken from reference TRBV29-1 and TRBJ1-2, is SAVISQKPSRDICQRGTSLTIQCQVDSQVTMMFWYRQQPGQSLTLIATANQGSEATYESGFVIDKFPISRPNLTFSTLTVSNMSPEDSSIYLCSVRFLGTGGENTFGSGTRLTVV.

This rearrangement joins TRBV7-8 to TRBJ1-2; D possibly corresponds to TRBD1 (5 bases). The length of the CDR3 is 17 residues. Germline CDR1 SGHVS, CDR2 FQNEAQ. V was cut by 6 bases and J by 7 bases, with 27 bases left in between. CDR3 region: CASRPGPQRGHNVGYTF. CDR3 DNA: TGTGCCAGCAGGCCCGGCCCCCAGCGGGGCCATAATGTTGGCTACACCTTC.

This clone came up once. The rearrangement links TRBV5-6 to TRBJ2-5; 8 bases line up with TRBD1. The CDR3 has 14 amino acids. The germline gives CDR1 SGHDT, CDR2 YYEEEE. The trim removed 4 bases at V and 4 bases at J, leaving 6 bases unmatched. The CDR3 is CASSPFDRGETQYF. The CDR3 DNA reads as TGTGCCAGCAGCCCGTTCGACAGGGGAGAGACCCAGTACTTC.

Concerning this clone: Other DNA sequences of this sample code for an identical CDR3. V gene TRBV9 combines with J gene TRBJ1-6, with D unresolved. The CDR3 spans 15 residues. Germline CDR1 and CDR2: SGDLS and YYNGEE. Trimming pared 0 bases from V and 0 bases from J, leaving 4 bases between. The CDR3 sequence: CASSVGSSYNSPLHF. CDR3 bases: TGTGCCAGCAGCGTAGGGAGCTCCTATAATTCACCCCTCCACTTT.

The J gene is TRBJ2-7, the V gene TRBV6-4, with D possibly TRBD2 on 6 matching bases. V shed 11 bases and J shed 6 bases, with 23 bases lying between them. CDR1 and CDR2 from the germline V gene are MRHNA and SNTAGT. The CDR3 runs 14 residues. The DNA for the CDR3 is TGTGCCCTAAACGGGGGAGCATTAGTATCCGAGCAGTACTTC. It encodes CALNGGALVSEQYF.

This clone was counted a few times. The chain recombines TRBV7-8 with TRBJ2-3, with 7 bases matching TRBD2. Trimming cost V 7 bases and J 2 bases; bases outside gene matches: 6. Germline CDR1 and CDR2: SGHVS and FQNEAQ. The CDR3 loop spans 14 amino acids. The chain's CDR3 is CASTGTINTDTQYF. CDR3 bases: TGTGCCAGCACCGGGACTATTAACACAGATACGCAGTATTTT.

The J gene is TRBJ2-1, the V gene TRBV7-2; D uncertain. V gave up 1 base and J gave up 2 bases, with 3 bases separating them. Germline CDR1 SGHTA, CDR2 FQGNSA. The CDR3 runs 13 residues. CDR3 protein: CASSLVAYNEQFF. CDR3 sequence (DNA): TGTGCCAGCAGCTTAGTCGCCTACAATGAGCAGTTCTTC. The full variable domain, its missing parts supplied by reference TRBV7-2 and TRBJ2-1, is GAGVSQSPSNKVTEKGKDVELRCDPISGHTALYWYRQSLGQGLEFLIYFQGNSAPDKSGLPSDRFSAERTGGSVSTLTIQRTQQEDSAVYLCASSLVAYNEQFFGPGTRLTVL.

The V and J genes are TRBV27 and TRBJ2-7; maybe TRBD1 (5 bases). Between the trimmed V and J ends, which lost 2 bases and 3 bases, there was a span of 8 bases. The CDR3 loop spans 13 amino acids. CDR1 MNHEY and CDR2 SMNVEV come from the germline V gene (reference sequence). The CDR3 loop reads CASSLGHNYEQYF. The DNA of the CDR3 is TGTGCCAGCAGTTTAGGACATAACTACGAGCAGTACTTC.

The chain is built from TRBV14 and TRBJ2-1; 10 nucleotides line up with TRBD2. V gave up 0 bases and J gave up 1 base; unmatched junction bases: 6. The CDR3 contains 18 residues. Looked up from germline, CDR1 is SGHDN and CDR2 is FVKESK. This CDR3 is CASSQEVLAGDSYNEQFF. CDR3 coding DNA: TGTGCCAGCAGCCAAGAGGTTCTAGCGGGAGATTCCTACAATGAGCAGTTCTTC.

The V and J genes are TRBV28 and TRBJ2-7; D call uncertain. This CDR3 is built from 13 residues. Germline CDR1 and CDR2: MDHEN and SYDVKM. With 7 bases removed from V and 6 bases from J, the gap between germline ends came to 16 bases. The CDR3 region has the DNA TGTGCCAGCACCTTCCTTTCAGTTGTCGAGCAGTACTTC. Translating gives CASTFLSVVEQYF.

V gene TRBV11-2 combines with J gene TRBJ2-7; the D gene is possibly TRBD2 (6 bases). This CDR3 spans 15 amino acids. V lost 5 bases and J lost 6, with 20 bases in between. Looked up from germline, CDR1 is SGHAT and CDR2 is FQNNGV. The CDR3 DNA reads TGTGCCAGCAGCCCTATGCGGGACTCCCGATCCGAGCAGTACTTC. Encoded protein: CASSPMRDSRSEQYF.

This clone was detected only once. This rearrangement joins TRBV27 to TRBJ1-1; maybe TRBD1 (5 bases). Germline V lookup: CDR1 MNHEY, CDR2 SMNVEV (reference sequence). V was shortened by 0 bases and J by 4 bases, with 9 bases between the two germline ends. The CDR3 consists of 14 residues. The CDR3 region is CASSLSSGITEAFF. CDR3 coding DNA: TGTGCCAGCAGTTTATCGTCAGGGATCACTGAAGCTTTCTTT.

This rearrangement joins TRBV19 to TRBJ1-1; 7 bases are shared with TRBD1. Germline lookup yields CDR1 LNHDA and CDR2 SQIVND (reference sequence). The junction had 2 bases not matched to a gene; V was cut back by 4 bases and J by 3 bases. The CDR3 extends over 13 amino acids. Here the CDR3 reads CASSTGTDTEAFF. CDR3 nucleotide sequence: TGTGCCAGTAGTACCGGGACAGACACTGAAGCTTTCTTT.

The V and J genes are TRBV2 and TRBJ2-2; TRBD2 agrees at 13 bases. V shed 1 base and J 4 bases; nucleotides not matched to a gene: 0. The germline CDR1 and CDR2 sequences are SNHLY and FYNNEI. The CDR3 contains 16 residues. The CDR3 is CASSEGTSGSTGELFF. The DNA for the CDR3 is TGTGCCAGCAGTGAAGGGACTAGCGGGAGCACCGGGGAGCTGTTTTTT.

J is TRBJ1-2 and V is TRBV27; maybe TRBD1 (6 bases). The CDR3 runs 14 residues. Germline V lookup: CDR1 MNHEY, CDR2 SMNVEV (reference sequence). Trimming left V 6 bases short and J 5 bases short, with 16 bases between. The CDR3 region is CASRYSGRGYGYTF. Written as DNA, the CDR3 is TGTGCCAGCAGATACTCGGGGAGGGGGTATGGCTACACCTTC.

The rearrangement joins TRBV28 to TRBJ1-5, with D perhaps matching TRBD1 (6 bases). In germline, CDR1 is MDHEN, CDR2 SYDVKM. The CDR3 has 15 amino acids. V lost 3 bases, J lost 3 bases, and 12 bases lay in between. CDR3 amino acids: CASSFGRGLNQPQHF. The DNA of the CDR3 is TGTGCCAGCAGTTTCGGCAGGGGCCTCAATCAGCCCCAGCATTTT.

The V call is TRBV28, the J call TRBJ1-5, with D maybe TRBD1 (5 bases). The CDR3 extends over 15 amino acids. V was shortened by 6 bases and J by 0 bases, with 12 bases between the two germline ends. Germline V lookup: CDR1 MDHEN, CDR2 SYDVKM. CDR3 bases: TGTGCCAGCAGGTTAAGGGGTTATAGCAATCAGCCCCAGCATTTT. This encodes CASRLRGYSNQPQHF. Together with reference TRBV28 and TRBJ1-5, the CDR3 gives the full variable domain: DVKVTQSSRYLVKRTGEKVFLECVQDMDHENMFWYRQDPGLGLRLIYFSYDVKMKEKGDIPEGYSVSREKKERFSLILESASTNQTSMYLCASRLRGYSNQPQHFGDGTRLSIL.

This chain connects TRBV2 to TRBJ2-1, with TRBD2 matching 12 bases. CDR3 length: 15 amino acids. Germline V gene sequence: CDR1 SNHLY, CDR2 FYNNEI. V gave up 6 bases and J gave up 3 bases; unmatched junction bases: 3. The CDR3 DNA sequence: TGTGCCAGCAGAGAGACTAGCGGGAGCTACAATGAGCAGTTCTTC. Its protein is CASRETSGSYNEQFF.

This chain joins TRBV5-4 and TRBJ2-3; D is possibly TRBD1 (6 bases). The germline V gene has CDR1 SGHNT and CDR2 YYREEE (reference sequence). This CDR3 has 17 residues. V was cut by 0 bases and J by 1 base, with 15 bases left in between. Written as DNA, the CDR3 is TGTGCCAGCAGCTTGGATTTGCCGGGACATGGCACAGATACGCAGTATTTT. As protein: CASSLDLPGHGTDTQYF. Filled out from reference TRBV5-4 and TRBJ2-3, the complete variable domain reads ETGVTQSPTHLIKTRGQQVTLRCSSQSGHNTVSWYQQALGQGPQFIFQYYREEENGRGNFPPRFSGLQFPNYSSELNVNALELDDSALYLCASSLDLPGHGTDTQYFGPGTRLTVL.

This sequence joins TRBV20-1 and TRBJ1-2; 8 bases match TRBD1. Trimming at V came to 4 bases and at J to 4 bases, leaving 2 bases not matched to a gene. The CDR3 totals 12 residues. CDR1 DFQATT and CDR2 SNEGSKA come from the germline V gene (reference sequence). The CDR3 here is CSANDRGYGYTF. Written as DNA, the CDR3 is TGCAGTGCTAATGACAGGGGCTATGGCTACACCTTC.

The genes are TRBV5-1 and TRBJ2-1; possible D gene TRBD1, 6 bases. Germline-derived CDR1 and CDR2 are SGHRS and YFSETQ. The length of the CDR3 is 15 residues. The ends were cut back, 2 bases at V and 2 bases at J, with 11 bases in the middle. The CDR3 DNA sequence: TGCGCCAGCAGCTTCCAGACAGGTGCCTACAATGAGCAGTTCTTC. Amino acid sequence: CASSFQTGAYNEQFF. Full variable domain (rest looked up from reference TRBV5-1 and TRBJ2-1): KAGVTQTPRYLIKTRGQQVTLSCSPISGHRSVSWYQQTPGQGLQFLFEYFSETQRNKGNFPGRFSGRQFSNSRSEMNVSTLELGDSALYLCASSFQTGAYNEQFFGPGTRLTVL.